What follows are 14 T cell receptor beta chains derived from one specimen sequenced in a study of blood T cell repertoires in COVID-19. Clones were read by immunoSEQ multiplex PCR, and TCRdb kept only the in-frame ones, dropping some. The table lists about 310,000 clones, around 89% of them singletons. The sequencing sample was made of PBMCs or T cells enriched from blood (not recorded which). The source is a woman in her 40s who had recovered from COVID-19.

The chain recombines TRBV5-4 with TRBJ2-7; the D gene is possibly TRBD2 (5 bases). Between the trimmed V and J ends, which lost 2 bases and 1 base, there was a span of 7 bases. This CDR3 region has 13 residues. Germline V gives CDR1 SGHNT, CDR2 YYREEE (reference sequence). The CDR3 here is CASSLGRSYEQYF. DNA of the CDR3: TGTGCCAGCAGCTTAGGGAGATCCTACGAGCAGTACTTC.

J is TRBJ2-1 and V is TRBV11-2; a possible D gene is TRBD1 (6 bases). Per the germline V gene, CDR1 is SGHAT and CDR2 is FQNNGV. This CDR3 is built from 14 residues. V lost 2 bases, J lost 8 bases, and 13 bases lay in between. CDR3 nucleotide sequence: TGTGCCAGCAGCTTAATGCCAGGGGCCGATGAGCAGTTCTTC. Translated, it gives CASSLMPGADEQFF.

In DNA, the CDR3 is TGTGCCAGCAGCCCACGATTACAGGGGACTGGGGCCAACGTCCTGACTTTC. This encodes CASSPRLQGTGANVLTF. The chain joins TRBV9 to TRBJ2-6; the match to TRBD1 covers 7 bases. There are 17 residues in the CDR3. The V gene's germline CDR1 is SGDLS and CDR2 YYNGEE. Unmatched junction bases numbered 9, after V lost 4 bases and J lost 2 bases.

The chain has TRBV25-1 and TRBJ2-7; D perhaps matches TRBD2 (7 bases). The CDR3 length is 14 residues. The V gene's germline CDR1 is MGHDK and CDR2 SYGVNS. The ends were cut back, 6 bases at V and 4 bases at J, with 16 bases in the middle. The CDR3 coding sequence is TGTGCCAGCAGCGAGGGAGGGAGGGGGTACGAGCAGTACTTC. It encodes CASSEGGRGYEQYF.

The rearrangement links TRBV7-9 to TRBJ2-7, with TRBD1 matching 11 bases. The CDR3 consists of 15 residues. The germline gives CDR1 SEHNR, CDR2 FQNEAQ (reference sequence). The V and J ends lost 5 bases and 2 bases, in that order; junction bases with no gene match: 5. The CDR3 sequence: CASSVGQGATYEQYF. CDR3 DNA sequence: TGTGCCAGCAGCGTTGGACAGGGGGCCACCTACGAGCAGTACTTC. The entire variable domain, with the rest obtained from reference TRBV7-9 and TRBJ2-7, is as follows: DTGVSQNPRHKITKRGQNVTFRCDPISEHNRLYWYRQTLGQGPEFLTYFQNEAQLEKSRLLSDRFSAERPKGSFSTLEIQRTEQGDSAMYLCASSVGQGATYEQYFGPGTRLTVT.

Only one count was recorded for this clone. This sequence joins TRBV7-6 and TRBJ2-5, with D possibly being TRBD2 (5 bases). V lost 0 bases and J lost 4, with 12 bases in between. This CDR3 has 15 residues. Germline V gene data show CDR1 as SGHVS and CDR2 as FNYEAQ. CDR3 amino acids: CASSLAERGRETQYF. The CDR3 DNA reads TGTGCCAGCAGCTTAGCGGAACGGGGAAGAGAGACCCAGTACTTC.

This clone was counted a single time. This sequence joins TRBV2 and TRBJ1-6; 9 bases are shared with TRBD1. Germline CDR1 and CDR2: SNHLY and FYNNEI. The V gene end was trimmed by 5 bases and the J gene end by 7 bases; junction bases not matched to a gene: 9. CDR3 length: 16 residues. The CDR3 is CASSTTGQGGNSPLHF. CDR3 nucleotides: TGTGCCAGCAGTACCACGGGACAGGGAGGGAATTCACCCCTCCACTTT.

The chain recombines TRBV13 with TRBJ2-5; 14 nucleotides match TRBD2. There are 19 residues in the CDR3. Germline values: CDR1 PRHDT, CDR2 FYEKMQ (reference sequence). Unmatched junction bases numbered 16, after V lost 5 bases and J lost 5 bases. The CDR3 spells CASSETGTSGSGGSETQYF. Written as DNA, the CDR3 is TGTGCCAGCAGCGAAACCGGGACTAGCGGGAGTGGTGGTAGTGAGACCCAGTACTTC.

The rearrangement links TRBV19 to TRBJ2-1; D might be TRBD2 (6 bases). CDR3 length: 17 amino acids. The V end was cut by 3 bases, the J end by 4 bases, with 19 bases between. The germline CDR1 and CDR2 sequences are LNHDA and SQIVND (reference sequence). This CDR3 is CASSMSLGEVLYNEQFF. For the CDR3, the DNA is TGTGCCAGTAGTATGAGTTTGGGGGAGGTCTTATACAATGAGCAGTTCTTC.

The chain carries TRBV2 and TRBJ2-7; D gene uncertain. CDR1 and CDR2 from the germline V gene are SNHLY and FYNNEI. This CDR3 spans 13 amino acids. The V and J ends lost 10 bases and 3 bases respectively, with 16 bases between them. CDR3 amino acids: CAIWALRNYEQYF. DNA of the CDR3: TGTGCCATCTGGGCCCTCAGGAACTACGAGCAGTACTTC.

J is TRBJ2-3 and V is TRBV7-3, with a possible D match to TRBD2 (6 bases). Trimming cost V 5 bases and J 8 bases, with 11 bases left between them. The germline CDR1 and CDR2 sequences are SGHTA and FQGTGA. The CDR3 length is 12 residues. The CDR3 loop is CASSPLGGTQYF. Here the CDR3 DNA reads TGTGCCAGCAGCCCCCTGGGGGGTACGCAGTATTTT.

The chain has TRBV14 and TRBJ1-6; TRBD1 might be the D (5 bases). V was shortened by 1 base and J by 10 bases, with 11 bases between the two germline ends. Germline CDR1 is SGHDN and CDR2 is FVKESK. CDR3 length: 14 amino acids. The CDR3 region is CASSQVMRDSPLHF. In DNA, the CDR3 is TGTGCCAGCAGCCAAGTCATGCGGGACTCACCCCTCCACTTT.

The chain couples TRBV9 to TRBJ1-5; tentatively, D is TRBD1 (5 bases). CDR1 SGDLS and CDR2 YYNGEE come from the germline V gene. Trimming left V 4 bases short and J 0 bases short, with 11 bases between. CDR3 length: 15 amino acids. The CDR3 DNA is TGTGCCAGCAGCCCAGGGCAGTATAGCAATCAGCCCCAGCATTTT. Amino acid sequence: CASSPGQYSNQPQHF. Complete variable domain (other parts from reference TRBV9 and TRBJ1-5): DSGVTQTPKHLITATGQRVTLRCSPRSGDLSVYWYQQSLDQGLQFLIQYYNGEERAKGNILERFSAQQFPDLHSELNLSSLELGDSALYFCASSPGQYSNQPQHFGDGTRLSIL.

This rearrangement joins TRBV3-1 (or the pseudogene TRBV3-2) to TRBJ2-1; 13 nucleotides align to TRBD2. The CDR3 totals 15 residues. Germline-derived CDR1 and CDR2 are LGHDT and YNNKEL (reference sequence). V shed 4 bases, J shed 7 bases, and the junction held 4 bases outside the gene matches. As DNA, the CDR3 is TGTGCCAGCAGCCGGGGACTAGCGGGGTTAAATGAGCAGTTCTTC. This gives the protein CASSRGLAGLNEQFF.